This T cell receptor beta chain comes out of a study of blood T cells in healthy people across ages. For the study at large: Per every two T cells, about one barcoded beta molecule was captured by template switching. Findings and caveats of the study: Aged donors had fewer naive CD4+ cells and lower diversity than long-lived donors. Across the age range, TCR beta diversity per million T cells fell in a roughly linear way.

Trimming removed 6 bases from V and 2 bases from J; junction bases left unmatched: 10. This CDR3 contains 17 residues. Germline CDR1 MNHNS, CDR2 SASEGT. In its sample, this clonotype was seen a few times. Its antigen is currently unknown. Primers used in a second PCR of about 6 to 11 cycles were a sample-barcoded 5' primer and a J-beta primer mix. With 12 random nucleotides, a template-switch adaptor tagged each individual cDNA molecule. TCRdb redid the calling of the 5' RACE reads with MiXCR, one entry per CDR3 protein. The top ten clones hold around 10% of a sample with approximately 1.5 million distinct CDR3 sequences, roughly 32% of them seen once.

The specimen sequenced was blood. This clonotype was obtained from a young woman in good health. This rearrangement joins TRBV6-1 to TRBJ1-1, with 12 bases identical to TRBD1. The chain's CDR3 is CASRTRDRGLRNTEAFF. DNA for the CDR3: TGTGCCAGCAGAACAAGGGACAGGGGGCTGAGAAACACTGAAGCTTTCTTT.